One and the same sample provided the 6 T cell receptor beta chains below, sequenced in a study of T-cell memory formation after mild COVID-19. In TCRdb, the 5' RACE reads were re-called with MiXCR into one record per CDR3 protein. The top ten hold approximately 13% of the sample, which has 400,000 to 550,000 distinct CDR3 sequences, around 25% seen once. Sequenced material: PBMCs or a T cell subset sorted from them (not recorded which). These receptors all stem from an adult woman who had mild COVID-19 (a few samples of this study predate the infection). Cell type and time point are not known.

The gene calls are TRBV29-1 and TRBJ2-7, with D possibly being TRBD1 (6 bases). Per germline, CDR1 SQVTM and CDR2 ANQGSEA. This CDR3 region has 13 residues. Trimming shortened V by 7 bases and J by 3 bases, and 16 bases separated the two germline ends. CDR3 sequence reads: CSALTGGLYEQYF. The DNA for the CDR3 is TGCAGCGCCCTGACAGGCGGCCTCTACGAGCAGTACTTC.

This clonotype showed up just a few times. The V call is TRBV6-5, the J call TRBJ2-3; D is ambiguous. Germline V gene sequence: CDR1 MNHEY, CDR2 SVGAGI. The CDR3 runs 14 residues. V was trimmed by 2 bases and J by 6 bases, leaving 12 bases between them. The CDR3 sequence: CASSYTNVADTQYF. The CDR3 coding sequence is TGTGCCAGCAGTTACACGAACGTGGCCGATACGCAGTATTTT.

The chain carries TRBV12-3 or TRBV12-4 and TRBJ2-7; 12 bases agree with TRBD2. After removal of 2 bases from V and 4 bases from J, the junction contained 3 bases not matched to a gene. The length of the CDR3 is 15 residues. CDR3 region: CASSLRGLAGYEQYF. CDR3 nucleotide sequence: TGTGCCAGCAGTTTAAGGGGACTAGCGGGTTACGAGCAGTACTTC.

This clonotype was detected only a few times. The chain recombines TRBV5-1 with TRBJ2-3; TRBD1 matches at 7 bases. The J segment lost 0 bases and the V segment lost 6 bases, leaving 4 bases of the junction unmatched. In germline, CDR1 is SGHRS, CDR2 YFSETQ. CDR3 length: 14 residues. As DNA, the CDR3 is TGCGCCAGCAAGAGGGGGCCCAGCACAGATACGCAGTATTTT. As protein: CASKRGPSTDTQYF.

The chain combines TRBV27 with TRBJ1-2; tentative D call: TRBD1 (5 bases). The CDR3 loop spans 17 amino acids. Germline V gene data show CDR1 as MNHEY and CDR2 as SMNVEV (reference sequence). Trimming cost V 6 bases and J 8 bases, with 28 bases left between them. CDR3 region: CASSQTGGSLLVSGYTF. The CDR3 DNA reads TGTGCCAGCAGCCAAACGGGGGGATCACTTTTAGTATCGGGCTACACCTTC.

The chain has TRBV2 and TRBJ1-2, with 8 bases that match TRBD1. Germline V gives CDR1 SNHLY, CDR2 FYNNEI. V was pared by 4 bases and J by 3 bases, with 7 bases of the junction left unmatched. The CDR3 extends over 15 amino acids. The CDR3 DNA sequence: TGTGCCAGCAGTGTGTTAACAGGGGGGGACTATGGCTACACCTTC. It encodes CASSVLTGGDYGYTF.